These 28 T cell receptor beta chains originate from one sample sequenced in a study of PD-1 blockade in classical Hodgkin lymphoma. Relapses following autologous stem cell transplantation were seen in all patients, with brentuximab vedotin exposure varying. Assay: immunoSEQ multiplex PCR; the TCRdb copy retains only in-frame clones and omits some. Among about 21,000 clones, around 70% were seen once, and the ten largest hold roughly a fifth. The sequences come from peripheral blood mononuclear cells (PBMCs), collected at baseline. The receptor set was obtained from a human donor with classical Hodgkin lymphoma.

The chain couples TRBV7-8 to TRBJ1-2; D call uncertain. This CDR3 spans 14 amino acids. Trimming removed 1 base from V and 3 bases from J, with 9 bases in between. The germline V gene has CDR1 SGHVS and CDR2 FQNEAQ. The CDR3 DNA reads TGTGCCAGCAGCTTAGTGGGAGGTGACTATGGCTACACCTTC. Translated: CASSLVGGDYGYTF. The full variable domain, its missing parts supplied by reference TRBV7-8 and TRBJ1-2, is GAGVSQSPRYKVAKRGQDVALRCDPISGHVSLFWYQQALGQGPEFLTYFQNEAQLDKSGLPSDRFFAERPEGSVSTLKIQRTQQEDSAVYLCASSLVGGDYGYTFGSGTRLTVV.

The chain has TRBV15 and TRBJ1-1, with D maybe TRBD1 (6 bases). Trimming removed 1 base at V and 3 bases at J, with 12 bases between. Germline assignment: CDR1 LNHNV and CDR2 YYDKDF (reference sequence). The length of the CDR3 is 15 residues. The CDR3 bases are TGTGCCACCAGCAGAGCTCGGGAGGGGGACACTGAAGCTTTCTTT. This encodes CATSRAREGDTEAFF.

By its share, this clone is medium-sized. The V gene is TRBV9, the J gene TRBJ1-1; D is ambiguous. The CDR3 length is 13 residues. Trimming left V 4 bases short and J 8 bases short, with 15 bases between. CDR1 and CDR2 (germline): SGDLS, YYNGEE. This chain's CDR3 is CASSPRHAEEAFF. CDR3 in DNA: TGTGCCAGCAGCCCTCGACATGCCGAAGAAGCTTTCTTT.

This clone is a singleton in its sample. The chain couples TRBV27 to TRBJ2-5; D may be TRBD1 (5 bases). Trimming shortened V by 9 bases and J by 5 bases, and 22 bases separated the two germline ends. Per germline, CDR1 MNHEY and CDR2 SMNVEV (reference sequence). CDR3 length: 15 amino acids. As DNA, the CDR3 is TGTGCCAGTTCACAACGTAGGGGCGTAGGGGAGACCCAGTACTTC. Its translation: CASSQRRGVGETQYF.

The table lists this clone with a few counts. The chain uses TRBV6-5 and TRBJ2-2, with 7 bases lining up with TRBD1. Germline CDR1 is MNHEY and CDR2 is SVGAGI. The CDR3 loop spans 16 amino acids. Trimming removed 2 bases from V and 1 base from J; junction bases left unmatched: 4. CDR3 in amino acids: CASSYPRTGNTGELFF. In DNA form, the CDR3 reads TGTGCCAGCAGTTACCCCCGGACAGGGAACACCGGGGAGCTGTTTTTT.

The rearrangement uses TRBV25-1 and TRBJ2-1, with D possibly TRBD1 on 6 matching bases. In germline, CDR1 is MGHDK, CDR2 SYGVNS. V dropped 7 bases and J dropped 13 bases, with 14 bases sitting between them. The CDR3 covers 11 residues. CDR3 DNA: TGTGCCAGCACAGGACAGCGAGAACAGTTCTTC. It encodes CASTGQREQFF.

This chain joins TRBV4-3 and TRBJ2-1; D unclear. Germline V gene lookup returns CDR1 LGHNA and CDR2 YSLEER. V was trimmed by 0 bases and J by 2 bases, leaving 8 bases between them. The CDR3 loop spans 15 amino acids. CDR3 coding DNA: TGCGCCAGCAGCCAAGATTTCGGGCCCTACAATGAGCAGTTCTTC. Protein: CASSQDFGPYNEQFF.

The rearrangement links TRBV5-4 to TRBJ2-6; D not certain. Trimming removed 2 bases from V and 0 bases from J, with 18 bases in between. Germline V gives CDR1 SGHNT, CDR2 YYREEE (reference sequence). The CDR3 extends over 19 amino acids. CDR3 sequence (DNA): TGTGCCAGCAGCTTCCACGTAGCCAGGCCAACCTCTGGGGCCAACGTCCTGACTTTC. This gives the protein CASSFHVARPTSGANVLTF.

V gene TRBV6-5 combines with J gene TRBJ1-1, with D possibly TRBD1 on 5 matching bases. V shed 4 bases and J shed 4 bases, with 10 bases lying between them. Germline values: CDR1 MNHEY, CDR2 SVGAGI. This CDR3 has 13 amino acids. The CDR3 DNA sequence: TGTGCCAGCAGTTGGGGGGGTGGCACTGAAGCTTTCTTT. This sequence encodes CASSWGGGTEAFF.

The V call is TRBV29-1, the J call TRBJ2-4; D not certain. Germline CDR1 is SQVTM and CDR2 is ANQGSEA. With 7 bases removed from V and 8 bases from J, the gap between germline ends came to 18 bases. The CDR3 is 13 amino acids. The CDR3 loop reads CSALLDLDDIQYF. CDR3 sequence (DNA): TGCAGCGCGCTCCTTGACCTTGACGACATTCAGTACTTC.

The genes are TRBV2 and TRBJ1-1, with unresolved D. This CDR3 comprises 12 residues. Germline CDR1 reads SNHLY; CDR2 reads FYNNEI. Trimming removed 6 bases at V and 1 base at J, with 6 bases between. CDR3 in DNA: TGTGCCAGCAGCTTTGGGAACACTGAAGCTTTCTTT. Its protein product is CASSFGNTEAFF.

The CDR3 sequence: CAWSPLQSGGQYF. The CDR3 nucleotides are TGTGCCTGGAGTCCCCTCCAGAGCGGGGGGCAGTACTTC. The chain employs TRBV30 and TRBJ2-7, with 8 bases aligning to TRBD2. This CDR3 is built from 13 residues. V was pared by 2 bases and J by 9 bases, with 9 bases of the junction left unmatched. Germline V lookup: CDR1 GTSNPN, CDR2 SVGIG (reference sequence).

J is TRBJ2-6 and V is TRBV6-4; 7 nucleotides match TRBD1. Germline V gene lookup returns CDR1 MRHNA and CDR2 SNTAGT. After removal of 0 bases from V and 1 base from J, the junction contained 6 bases not matched to a gene. The CDR3 is 18 residues long. The DNA for the CDR3 is TGTGCCAGCAGTGACTCGACAGGGCGGGCATCTGGGGCCAACGTCCTGACTTTC. Protein product: CASSDSTGRASGANVLTF.

This clone came up once. This chain connects TRBV5-5 to TRBJ2-5; D perhaps matches TRBD1 (6 bases). This CDR3 region has 14 residues. V lost 1 base, J lost 1 base, and 8 bases lay in between. Germline CDR1 and CDR2: SGHKS and YYEKEE (reference sequence). CDR3 DNA sequence: TGTGCCAGCAGCTTGCAGGGGTCCCAAGAGACCCAGTACTTC. Its translation: CASSLQGSQETQYF.

The rearrangement links TRBV5-5 to TRBJ1-1; D is ambiguous. The CDR3 consists of 11 residues. Germline V gene sequence: CDR1 SGHKS, CDR2 YYEKEE (reference sequence). The V gene lost 3 bases and the J gene lost 3 bases, with 3 bases spanning the gap. The CDR3 protein is CASSSYTEAFF. DNA for the CDR3: TGTGCCAGCAGCTCTTACACTGAAGCTTTCTTT.

This chain links TRBV6-6 with TRBJ1-3, with TRBD1 as a possible D gene (5 bases). CDR1 is MNHNY and CDR2 is SVGAGI in the germline V gene (reference sequence). The ends were cut back, 4 bases at V and 8 bases at J, with 9 bases in the middle. This CDR3 has 12 residues. The CDR3 loop reads CASSSGRDTIYF. For the CDR3, the DNA is TGTGCCAGCAGTTCAGGGAGGGACACCATATATTTT.

A few counts support this clone. The CDR3 bases are TGTGCCAGCAATAAACAGTCCCGAGAAGATACGCAGTATTTT. As protein: CASNKQSREDTQYF. The chain links TRBV6-6 to TRBJ2-3; D not certain. Trimming shortened V by 7 bases and J by 5 bases, and 16 bases separated the two germline ends. There are 14 residues in the CDR3. From germline, CDR1 is MNHNY and CDR2 SVGAGI (reference sequence).

This chain uses TRBV7-9 with TRBJ2-7, with 7 bases fitting TRBD1. CDR1 and CDR2 from the germline V gene are SEHNR and FQNEAQ (reference sequence). The CDR3 covers 14 residues. Trimming at V came to 5 bases and at J to 3 bases, leaving 7 bases not matched to a gene. The CDR3 nucleotides read TGTGCCAGCAGCCCACAGGGGTACGGCTACGAGCAGTACTTC. Amino acids: CASSPQGYGYEQYF.

The rearrangement uses TRBV5-6 and TRBJ1-1; 7 bases are a match to TRBD1. This CDR3 is built from 15 residues. CDR1 is SGHDT and CDR2 is YYEEEE in the germline V gene. V dropped 3 bases and J dropped 5; count of bases not matched to a gene: 10. The CDR3 here is CASSSRQGRWTEAFF. The CDR3 bases are TGTGCCAGCAGCTCACGACAGGGCCGGTGGACTGAAGCTTTCTTT.

This chain connects TRBV5-5 to TRBJ1-1; 7 bases line up with TRBD1. Per the germline V gene, CDR1 is SGHKS and CDR2 is YYEKEE (reference sequence). The CDR3 is 13 amino acids. V lost 9 bases to trimming and J lost 9 bases; unmatched junction nucleotides: 14. The CDR3 loop is CANTPDGDRQAFF. CDR3 in DNA: TGTGCCAATACGCCAGATGGGGACAGACAAGCTTTCTTT.

V usage is TRBV23-1 and J usage is TRBJ2-5; D might be TRBD1 (6 bases). TRBV23-1 is designated an ORF whose function remains uncertain. CDR3 length: 17 residues. V gave up 3 bases and J gave up 3 bases, with 20 bases separating them. This chain's CDR3 is CASSHSPLQGTEETQYF. In DNA form, the CDR3 reads TGCGCCAGCAGTCACTCCCCTTTACAGGGTACCGAAGAGACCCAGTACTTC.

The V and J genes are TRBV4-2 and TRBJ2-1, with 10 bases that match TRBD2. The germline gives CDR1 LGHNA, CDR2 YNFKEQ. This CDR3 is built from 16 residues. The junction had 8 bases not matched to a gene; V was cut back by 1 base and J by 8 bases. In DNA form, the CDR3 reads TGTGCCAGCAGCCAAGGCGGTAGCGGGAGGACCCATGAGCAGTTCTTC. Amino acids: CASSQGGSGRTHEQFF.

The chain employs TRBV6-6 and TRBJ2-1; D is uncertain. The germline gives CDR1 MNHNY, CDR2 SVGAGI (reference sequence). V shed 6 bases and J shed 1 base, with 1 base lying between them. This CDR3 spans 11 amino acids. CDR3 residues: CASRSYNEQFF. The CDR3 region has the DNA TGTGCCAGCAGGTCCTACAATGAGCAGTTCTTC.

The chain has TRBV27 and TRBJ2-2, with a weak D call TRBD2 (5 bases). Per the germline V gene, CDR1 is MNHEY and CDR2 is SMNVEV (reference sequence). Trimming removed 7 bases from V and 2 bases from J, with 11 bases in between. CDR3 size: 14 residues. The chain's CDR3 is CASKRAINTGELFF. The DNA for the CDR3 is TGTGCCAGCAAGAGGGCTATTAACACCGGGGAGCTGTTTTTT.

The chain has TRBV23-1 and TRBJ1-5; 10 bases are shared with TRBD1. TRBV23-1 is an ORF, and what it does is uncertain. The CDR3 is 17 residues long. With V trimmed by 2 bases and J by 4 bases, 8 bases remained unmatched. CDR3 sequence reads: CASSQTDRGFKNQPQHF. The CDR3 DNA follows: TGCGCCAGCAGTCAAACGGACAGGGGGTTCAAGAATCAGCCCCAGCATTTT.

V is TRBV5-6 and J is TRBJ1-5, with 8 positions matching TRBD1. This CDR3 has 15 amino acids. Germline CDR1 SGHDT, CDR2 YYEEEE. Unmatched junction bases numbered 9, after V lost 1 base and J lost 9 bases. The chain's CDR3 is CASSLMGQGASPQHF. The CDR3 coding sequence is TGTGCCAGCAGCTTGATGGGGCAGGGGGCATCGCCCCAGCATTTT. The complete variable domain, with remaining parts taken from reference TRBV5-6 and TRBJ1-5, reads DAGVTQSPTHLIKTRGQQVTLRCSPKSGHDTVSWYQQALGQGPQFIFQYYEEEERQRGNFPDRFSGHQFPNYSSELNVNALLLGDSALYLCASSLMGQGASPQHFGDGTRLSIL.

The chain is built from TRBV7-6 and TRBJ1-2; 12 nucleotides agree with TRBD1. The CDR3 sequence is 14 residues long. V gave up 5 bases and J gave up 8 bases; unmatched junction bases: 6. Germline V lookup: CDR1 SGHVS, CDR2 FNYEAQ. The CDR3 loop is CASSKGQGAYGYTF. CDR3 sequence (DNA): TGTGCCAGCAGCAAGGGACAGGGGGCTTACGGCTACACCTTC.

The chain employs TRBV20-1 and TRBJ2-1, with D hard to call. There are 10 residues in the CDR3. V lost 7 bases, J lost 5 bases, and 6 bases lay in between. Per the germline V gene, CDR1 is DFQATT and CDR2 is SNEGSKA (reference sequence). CDR3 protein: CSVGHNEQFF. The CDR3 region has the DNA TGCAGTGTTGGGCACAATGAGCAGTTCTTC.